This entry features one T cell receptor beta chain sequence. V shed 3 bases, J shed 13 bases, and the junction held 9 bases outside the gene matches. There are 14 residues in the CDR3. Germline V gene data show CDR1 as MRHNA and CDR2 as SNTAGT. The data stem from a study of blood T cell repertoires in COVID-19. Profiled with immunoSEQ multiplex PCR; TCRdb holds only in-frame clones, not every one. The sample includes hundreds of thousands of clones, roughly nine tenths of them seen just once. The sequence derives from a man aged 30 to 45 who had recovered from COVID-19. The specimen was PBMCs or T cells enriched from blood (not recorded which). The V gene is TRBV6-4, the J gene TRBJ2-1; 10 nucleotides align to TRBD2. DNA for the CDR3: TGTGCCAGCAGTGAACGTCCTAGCGGGGGAGCACAGTTCTTC. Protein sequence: CASSERPSGGAQFF.